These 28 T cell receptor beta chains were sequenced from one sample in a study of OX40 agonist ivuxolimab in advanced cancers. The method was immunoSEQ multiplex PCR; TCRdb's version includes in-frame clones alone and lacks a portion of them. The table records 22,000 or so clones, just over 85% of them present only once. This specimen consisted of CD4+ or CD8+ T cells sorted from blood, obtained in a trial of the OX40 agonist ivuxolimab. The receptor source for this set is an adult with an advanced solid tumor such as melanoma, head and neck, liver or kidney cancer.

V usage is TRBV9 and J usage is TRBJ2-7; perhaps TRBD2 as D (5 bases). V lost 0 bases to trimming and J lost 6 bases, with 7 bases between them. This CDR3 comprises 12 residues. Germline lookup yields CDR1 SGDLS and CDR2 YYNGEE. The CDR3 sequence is CASSVDGGEQYF. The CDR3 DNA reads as TGTGCCAGCAGCGTAGACGGAGGCGAGCAGTACTTC.

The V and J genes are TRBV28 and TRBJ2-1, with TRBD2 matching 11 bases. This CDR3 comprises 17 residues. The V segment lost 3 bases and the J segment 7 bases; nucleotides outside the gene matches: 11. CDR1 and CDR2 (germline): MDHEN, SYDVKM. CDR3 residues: CASSFKTSGGYGNEQFF. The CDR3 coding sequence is TGTGCCAGCAGTTTCAAAACTAGCGGGGGCTATGGGAATGAGCAGTTCTTC.

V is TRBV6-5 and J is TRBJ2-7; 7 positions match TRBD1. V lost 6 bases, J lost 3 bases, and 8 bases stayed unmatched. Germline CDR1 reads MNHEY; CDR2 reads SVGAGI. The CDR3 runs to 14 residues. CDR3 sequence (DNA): TGTGCCAGCAGGACCGGGACAGACTTCTACGAGCAGTACTTC. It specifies CASRTGTDFYEQYF.

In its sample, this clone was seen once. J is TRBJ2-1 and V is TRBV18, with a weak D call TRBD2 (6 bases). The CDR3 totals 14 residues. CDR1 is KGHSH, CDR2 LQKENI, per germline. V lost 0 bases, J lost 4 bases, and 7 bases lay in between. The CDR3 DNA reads TGTGCCAGCTCACCACCGGGACTTTACAATGAGCAGTTCTTC. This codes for CASSPPGLYNEQFF.

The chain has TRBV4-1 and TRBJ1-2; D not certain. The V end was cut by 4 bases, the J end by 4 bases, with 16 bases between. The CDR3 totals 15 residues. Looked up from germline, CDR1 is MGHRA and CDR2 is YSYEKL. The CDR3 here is CASSPQDEAPYGYTF. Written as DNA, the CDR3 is TGCGCCAGCAGCCCCCAGGATGAAGCGCCCTATGGCTACACCTTC.

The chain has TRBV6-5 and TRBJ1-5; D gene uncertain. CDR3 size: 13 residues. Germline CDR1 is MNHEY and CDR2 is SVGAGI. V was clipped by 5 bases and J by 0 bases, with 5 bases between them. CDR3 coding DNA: TGTGCCAGCAGTCCTGGTAGCAATCAGCCCCAGCATTTT. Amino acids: CASSPGSNQPQHF.

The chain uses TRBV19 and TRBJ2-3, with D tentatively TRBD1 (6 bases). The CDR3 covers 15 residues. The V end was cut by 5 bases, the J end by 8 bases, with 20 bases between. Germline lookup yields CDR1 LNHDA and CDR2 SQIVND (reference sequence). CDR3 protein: CASSHRDTGWPTQYF. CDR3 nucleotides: TGTGCCAGTAGTCACCGGGACACCGGGTGGCCTACGCAGTATTTT.

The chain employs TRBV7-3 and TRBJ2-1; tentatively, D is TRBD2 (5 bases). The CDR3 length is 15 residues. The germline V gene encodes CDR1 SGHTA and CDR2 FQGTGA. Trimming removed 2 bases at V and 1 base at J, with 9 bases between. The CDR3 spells CASSLEAVSYNEQFF. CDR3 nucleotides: TGTGCCAGCAGCTTAGAAGCGGTATCCTACAATGAGCAGTTCTTC.

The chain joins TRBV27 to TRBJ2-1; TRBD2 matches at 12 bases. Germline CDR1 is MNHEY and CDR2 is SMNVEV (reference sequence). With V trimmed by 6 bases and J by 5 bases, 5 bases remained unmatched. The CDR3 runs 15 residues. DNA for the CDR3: TGTGCCAGCAGCCCGGGGACTAGCGGGCACAATGAGCAGTTCTTC. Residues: CASSPGTSGHNEQFF.

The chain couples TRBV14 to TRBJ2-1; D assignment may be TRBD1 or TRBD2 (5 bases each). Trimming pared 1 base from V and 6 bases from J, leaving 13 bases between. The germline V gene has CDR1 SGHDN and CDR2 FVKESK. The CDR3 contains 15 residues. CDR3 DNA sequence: TGTGCCAGCAGCCAAGGGCAGGGACCCCTCAATGAGCAGTTCTTC. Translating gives CASSQGQGPLNEQFF.

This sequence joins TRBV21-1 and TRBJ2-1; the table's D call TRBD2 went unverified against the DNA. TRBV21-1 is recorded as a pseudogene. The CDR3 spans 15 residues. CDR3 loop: CASSKREVEVNEQFF. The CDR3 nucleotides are TGTGCCAGCAGCAAACGGGAGGTGGAGGTGAATGAGCAGTTCTTC.

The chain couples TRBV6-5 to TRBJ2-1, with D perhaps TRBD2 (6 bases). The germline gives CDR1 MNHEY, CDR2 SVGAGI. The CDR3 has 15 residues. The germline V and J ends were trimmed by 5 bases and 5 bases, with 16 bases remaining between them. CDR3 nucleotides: TGTGCCAGCAGTCCCTCGGGACTGGGGAACAATGAGCAGTTCTTC. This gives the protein CASSPSGLGNNEQFF.

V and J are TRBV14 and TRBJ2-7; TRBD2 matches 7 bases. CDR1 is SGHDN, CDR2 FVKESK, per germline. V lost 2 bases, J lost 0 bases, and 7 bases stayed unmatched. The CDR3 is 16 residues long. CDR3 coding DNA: TGTGCCAGCAGCCAAATGAGCGGGGTAGGCTCCTACGAGCAGTACTTC. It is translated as CASSQMSGVGSYEQYF.

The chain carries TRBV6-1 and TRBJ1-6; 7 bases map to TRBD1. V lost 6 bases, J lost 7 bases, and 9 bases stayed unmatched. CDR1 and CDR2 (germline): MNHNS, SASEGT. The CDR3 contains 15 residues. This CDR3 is CASRSTGTANSPLHF. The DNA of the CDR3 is TGTGCCAGCAGATCGACCGGGACAGCGAATTCACCCCTCCACTTT.

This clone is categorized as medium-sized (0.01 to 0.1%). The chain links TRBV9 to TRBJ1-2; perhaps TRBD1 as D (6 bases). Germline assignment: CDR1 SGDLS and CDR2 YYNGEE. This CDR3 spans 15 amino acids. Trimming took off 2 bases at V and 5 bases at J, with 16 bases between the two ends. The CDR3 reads CASSVAGGGGYGYTF. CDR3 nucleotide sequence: TGTGCCAGCAGCGTCGCCGGGGGGGGCGGATATGGCTACACCTTC.

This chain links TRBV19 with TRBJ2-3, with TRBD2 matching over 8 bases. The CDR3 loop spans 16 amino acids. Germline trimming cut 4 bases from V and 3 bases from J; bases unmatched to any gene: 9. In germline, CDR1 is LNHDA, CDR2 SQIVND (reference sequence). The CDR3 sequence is CASSTRLAGGTDTQYF. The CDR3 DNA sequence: TGTGCCAGTAGTACCCGGCTGGCGGGGGGAACAGATACGCAGTATTTT.

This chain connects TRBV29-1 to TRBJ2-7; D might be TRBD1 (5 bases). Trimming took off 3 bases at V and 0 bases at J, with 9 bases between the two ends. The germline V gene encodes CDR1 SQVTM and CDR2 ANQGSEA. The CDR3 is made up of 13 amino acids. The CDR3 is CSVEAGISYEQYF. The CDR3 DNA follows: TGCAGCGTTGAGGCAGGGATCTCCTACGAGCAGTACTTC.

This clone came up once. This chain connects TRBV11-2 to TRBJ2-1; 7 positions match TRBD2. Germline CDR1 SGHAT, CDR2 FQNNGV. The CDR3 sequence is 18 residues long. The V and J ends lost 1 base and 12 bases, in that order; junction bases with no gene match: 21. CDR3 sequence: CASSLVLTSRTTFGRQFF. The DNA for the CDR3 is TGTGCCAGCAGCTTAGTCCTGACTAGCAGAACGACGTTTGGGAGGCAGTTCTTC.

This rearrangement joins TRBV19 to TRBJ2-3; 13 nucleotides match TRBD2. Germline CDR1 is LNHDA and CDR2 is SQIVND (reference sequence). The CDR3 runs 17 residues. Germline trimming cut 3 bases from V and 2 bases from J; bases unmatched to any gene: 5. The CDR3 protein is CASSITGTSGITDTQYF. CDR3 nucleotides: TGTGCCAGTAGTATCACCGGGACTAGCGGGATCACAGATACGCAGTATTTT.

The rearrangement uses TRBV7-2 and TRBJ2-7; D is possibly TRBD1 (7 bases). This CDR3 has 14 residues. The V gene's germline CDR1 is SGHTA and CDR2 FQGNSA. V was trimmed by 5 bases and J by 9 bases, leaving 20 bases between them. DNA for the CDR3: TGTGCCAGCAGCCCCGGGACAGCCTGGGGAGGGCAGTACTTC. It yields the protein CASSPGTAWGGQYF.

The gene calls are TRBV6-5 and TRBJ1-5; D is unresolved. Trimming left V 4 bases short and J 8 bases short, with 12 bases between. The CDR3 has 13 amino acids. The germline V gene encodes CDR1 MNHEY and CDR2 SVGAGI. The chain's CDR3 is CASSLGLLKPQHF. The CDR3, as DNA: TGTGCCAGCAGTTTGGGCCTCCTTAAGCCCCAGCATTTT.

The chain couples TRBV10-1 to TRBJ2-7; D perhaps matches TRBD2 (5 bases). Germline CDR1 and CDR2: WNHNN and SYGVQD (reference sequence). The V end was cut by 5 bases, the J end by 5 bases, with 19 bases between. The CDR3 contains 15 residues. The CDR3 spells CASSPHPGGFHEQYF. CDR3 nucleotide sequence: TGCGCCAGCAGTCCACATCCCGGCGGGTTCCACGAGCAGTACTTC.

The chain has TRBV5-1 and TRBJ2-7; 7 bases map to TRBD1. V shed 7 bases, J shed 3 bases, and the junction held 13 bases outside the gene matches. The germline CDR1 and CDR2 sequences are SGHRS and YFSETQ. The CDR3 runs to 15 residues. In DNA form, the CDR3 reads TGCGCCAGCTCCATTACCGGGACAGATCTCTACGAGCAGTACTTC. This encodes CASSITGTDLYEQYF.

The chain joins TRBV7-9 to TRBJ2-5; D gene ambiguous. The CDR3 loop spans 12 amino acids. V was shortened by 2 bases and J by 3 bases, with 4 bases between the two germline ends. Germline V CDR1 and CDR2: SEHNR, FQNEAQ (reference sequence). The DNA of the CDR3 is TGTGCCAGCAGCTTATTTGAAGAGACCCAGTACTTC. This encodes CASSLFEETQYF.

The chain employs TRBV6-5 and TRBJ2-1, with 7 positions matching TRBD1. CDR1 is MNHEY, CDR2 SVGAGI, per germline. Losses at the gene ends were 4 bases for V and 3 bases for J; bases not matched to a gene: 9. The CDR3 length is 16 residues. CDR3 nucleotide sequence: TGTGCCAGCAGTTCTATGGACCGGGACAGCTACAATGAGCAGTTCTTC. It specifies CASSSMDRDSYNEQFF.

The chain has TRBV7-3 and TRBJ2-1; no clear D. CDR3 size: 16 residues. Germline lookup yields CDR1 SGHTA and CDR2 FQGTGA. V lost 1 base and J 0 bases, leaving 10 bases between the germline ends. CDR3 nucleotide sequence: TGTGCCAGCAGCTTAAATAGACACTACTCCTACAATGAGCAGTTCTTC. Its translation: CASSLNRHYSYNEQFF.

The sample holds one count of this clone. CDR3 DNA: TGTGCCAGCAGCGTGGGGGGCGGGGGCAATCAGCCCCAGCATTTT. The encoded protein is CASSVGGGGNQPQHF. The chain recombines TRBV9 with TRBJ1-5; a possible D gene is TRBD1 (6 bases). Trimming took off 2 bases at V and 2 bases at J, with 11 bases between the two ends. Per germline, CDR1 SGDLS and CDR2 YYNGEE. The length of the CDR3 is 15 residues.

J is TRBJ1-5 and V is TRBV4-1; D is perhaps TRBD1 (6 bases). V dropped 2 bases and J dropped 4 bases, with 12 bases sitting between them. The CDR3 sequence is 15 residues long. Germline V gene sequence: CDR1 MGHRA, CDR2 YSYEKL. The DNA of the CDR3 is TGCGCCAGCAGCCAACAAGGTAGGGGGAATCAGCCCCAGCATTTT. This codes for CASSQQGRGNQPQHF.